Presented here are 13 T cell receptor beta chains from one specimen sequenced in a study of T cell responses to AZD1222 COVID-19 vaccine. Repertoires were generated with immunoSEQ multiplex PCR, while TCRdb's copy carries only in-frame clones and drops some. The data show fewer than 130,000 clones, about 85% seen once. This specimen was peripheral blood, taken 28 days after the second AZD1222 dose. These receptors all stem from an adult who received the AZD1222 COVID-19 vaccine.

This clone was recorded only once. V and J are TRBV6-2 or TRBV6-3 and TRBJ1-1; D perhaps matches TRBD1 (5 bases). This CDR3 comprises 13 residues. The germline V gene has CDR1 MNHEY and CDR2 SVGEGT. The V end was cut by 4 bases, the J end by 4 bases, with 10 bases between. The CDR3 protein is CASSSRRGTEAFF. As DNA, the CDR3 is TGTGCCAGCAGTTCACGAAGGGGCACTGAAGCTTTCTTT.

This clone was observed a handful of times. The V gene is TRBV11-2, the J gene TRBJ2-1, with 9 bases fitting TRBD2. Per the germline V gene, CDR1 is SGHAT and CDR2 is FQNNGV. The trim removed 5 bases at V and 3 bases at J, leaving 5 bases unmatched. CDR3 length: 15 residues. CDR3 DNA sequence: TGTGCCAGCAGCCCCCCGACTAGCGGCTACAATGAGCAGTTCTTC. Amino acids: CASSPPTSGYNEQFF.

The rearrangement links TRBV5-1 to TRBJ2-2; D possibly corresponds to TRBD2 (6 bases). This CDR3 has 15 residues. V dropped 4 bases and J dropped 6 bases, with 16 bases sitting between them. Germline CDR1 is SGHRS and CDR2 is YFSETQ. The CDR3 reads CASSPGGGVPGELFF. The CDR3 bases are TGCGCCAGCAGCCCTGGCGGAGGGGTCCCCGGGGAGCTGTTTTTT.

The chain carries TRBV6-2 or TRBV6-3 and TRBJ2-7; tentatively, D is TRBD2 (5 bases). V was pared by 2 bases and J by 0 bases, with 11 bases between. The CDR3 loop spans 15 amino acids. From germline, CDR1 is MNHEY and CDR2 SVGEGT. CDR3 coding DNA: TGTGCCAGCAGTTACGAGGGTTCGAGCTCCTACGAGCAGTACTTC. It translates to CASSYEGSSSYEQYF.

This chain connects TRBV7-8 to TRBJ1-2; TRBD1 agrees at 9 bases. Germline V lookup: CDR1 SGHVS, CDR2 FQNEAQ. Trimming cost V 5 bases and J 8 bases; bases outside gene matches: 9. The CDR3 loop spans 14 amino acids. In DNA form, the CDR3 reads TGTGCCAGCAGCCCGGGGGACAGGGTATTAGGCTACACCTTC. Translating gives CASSPGDRVLGYTF.

CDR3 sequence: CASSLVPSGINNEQFF. DNA for the CDR3: TGTGCCAGCAGCTTAGTTCCTAGCGGGATCAACAATGAGCAGTTCTTC. This chain connects TRBV7-3 to TRBJ2-1; 9 bases align to TRBD2. This CDR3 has 16 amino acids. The V segment lost 2 bases and the J segment 5 bases; nucleotides outside the gene matches: 7. CDR1 SGHTA and CDR2 FQGTGA come from the germline V gene.

This sequence joins TRBV6-2 or TRBV6-3 and TRBJ2-7; D gene ambiguous. This CDR3 has 10 residues. Trimming removed 4 bases at V and 6 bases at J, with 4 bases between. The germline CDR1 and CDR2 sequences are MNHEY and SVGEGT. The CDR3 loop reads CASSWPEQYF. The CDR3 nucleotides read TGTGCCAGCAGTTGGCCCGAGCAGTACTTC.

The CDR3 DNA is TGCGCCAGCAGCTTCGTTGGAGACGGGGAGCTGTTTTTT. It translates to CASSFVGDGELFF. This chain uses TRBV5-1 with TRBJ2-2; no firm D call. V was clipped by 2 bases and J by 7 bases, with 9 bases between them. The CDR3 covers 13 residues. Germline V gives CDR1 SGHRS, CDR2 YFSETQ.

The rearrangement joins TRBV2 to TRBJ2-7, with D maybe TRBD2 (6 bases). CDR3 size: 15 residues. Germline-derived CDR1 and CDR2 are SNHLY and FYNNEI. The V gene lost 6 bases and the J gene lost 2 bases, with 17 bases spanning the gap. The CDR3 DNA sequence: TGTGCCAGCAGCCTCGGGGGTCTAACGGCCTACGAGCAGTACTTC. Residues: CASSLGGLTAYEQYF.

The sample holds one count of this clone. V usage is TRBV6-5 and J usage is TRBJ1-3; tentatively, D is TRBD1 (5 bases). Germline V lookup: CDR1 MNHEY, CDR2 SVGAGI. This CDR3 contains 16 residues. The V end was cut by 0 bases, the J end by 9 bases, with 18 bases between. The DNA of the CDR3 is TGTGCCAGCAGTTACTCGGATGTCAGGGAATCTACCACCATATATTTT. As protein: CASSYSDVRESTTIYF.

V usage is TRBV10-3 and J usage is TRBJ2-5, with TRBD1 matching over 7 bases. CDR3 length: 17 residues. Germline values: CDR1 ENHRY, CDR2 SYGVKD. Unmatched junction bases numbered 11, after V lost 0 bases and J lost 4 bases. The DNA for the CDR3 is TGTGCCATCAGTGAGTCGAAAGATGAGGGGGCCGTAGAGACCCAGTACTTC. Translating it yields CAISESKDEGAVETQYF.

This chain joins TRBV7-9 and TRBJ2-7; TRBD2 aligns across 9 bases. CDR3 length: 16 residues. The V gene's germline CDR1 is SEHNR and CDR2 FQNEAQ (reference sequence). Trimming cost V 5 bases and J 1 base; bases outside gene matches: 9. The CDR3 spells CASSPWGLAGSYEQYF. CDR3 bases: TGTGCCAGCAGCCCCTGGGGGCTAGCGGGATCCTACGAGCAGTACTTC.

The gene calls are TRBV28 and TRBJ1-2, with D perhaps matching TRBD1 (5 bases). Trimming pared 5 bases from V and 4 bases from J, leaving 14 bases between. Germline V gene lookup returns CDR1 MDHEN and CDR2 SYDVKM. This CDR3 comprises 14 residues. The CDR3 spells CASSQGARSYGYTF. CDR3 nucleotide sequence: TGTGCCAGCAGTCAAGGGGCCCGCAGCTATGGCTACACCTTC.